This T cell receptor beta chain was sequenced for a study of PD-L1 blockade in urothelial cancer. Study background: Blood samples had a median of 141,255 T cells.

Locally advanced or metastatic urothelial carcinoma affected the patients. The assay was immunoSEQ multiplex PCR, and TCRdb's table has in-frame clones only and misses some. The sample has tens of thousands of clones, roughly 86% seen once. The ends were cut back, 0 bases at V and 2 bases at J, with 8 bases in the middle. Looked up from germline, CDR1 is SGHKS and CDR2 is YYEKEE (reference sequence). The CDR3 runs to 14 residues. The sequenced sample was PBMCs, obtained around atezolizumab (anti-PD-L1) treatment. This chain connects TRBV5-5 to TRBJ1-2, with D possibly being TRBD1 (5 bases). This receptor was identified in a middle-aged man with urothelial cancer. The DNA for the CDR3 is TGTGCCAGCAGCTTGGCGGGGGTCAACTATGGCTACACCTTC. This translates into CASSLAGVNYGYTF.